This TCR beta chain was sequenced in a study of T cell repertoires in cytomegalovirus infection. About the study: HLA-B-restricted CMV epitopes that are well studied were used alongside recently identified HLA-C-restricted ones.

On this clonotype itself: The antigen is unknown.

Germline V gene data show CDR1 as KGHSH and CDR2 as LQKENI. CDR3 size: 16 residues. V dropped 6 bases and J dropped 0 bases, with 15 bases sitting between them. TCRdb reprocessed the reads with MiXCR, giving one entry per CDR3 protein. Of fewer than 150,000 distinct CDR3 sequences listed, 30% are singletons. The clonotype was recovered from a human donor in good health (CMV status not recorded). Some clones in this sample may be carry-over from other donors' samples. The starting material was CD8+ T cells from cultured PBMCs, obtained from culture after CMV antigen stimulation. The chain recombines TRBV18 with TRBJ1-3; a possible D gene is TRBD1 (5 bases). CDR3 in DNA: TGTGCCAGCTCCCCCCCCGGGACGTACTCTGGAAACACCATATATTTT. Its translation is CASSPPGTYSGNTIYF.